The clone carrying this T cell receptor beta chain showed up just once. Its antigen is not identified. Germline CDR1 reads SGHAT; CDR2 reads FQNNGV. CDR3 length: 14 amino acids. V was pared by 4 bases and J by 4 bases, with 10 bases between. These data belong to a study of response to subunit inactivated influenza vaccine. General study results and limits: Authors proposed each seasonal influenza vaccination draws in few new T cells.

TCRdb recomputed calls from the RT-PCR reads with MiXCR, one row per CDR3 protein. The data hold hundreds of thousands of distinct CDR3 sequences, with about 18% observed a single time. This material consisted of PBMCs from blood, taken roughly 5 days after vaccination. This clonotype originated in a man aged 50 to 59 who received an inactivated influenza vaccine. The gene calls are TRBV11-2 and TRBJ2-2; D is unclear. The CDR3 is CASSSRSSTGELFF. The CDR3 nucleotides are TGTGCCAGCAGCTCTCGGTCCTCCACCGGGGAGCTGTTTTTT.